A selection of T cell receptor beta chains follows, all from one sample in a study of cytomegalovirus exposure and HLA in healthy donors. Method: immunoSEQ multiplex PCR; TCRdb's copy keeps in-frame clones and lacks some. Its clone listing holds more than 75,000 clones. Sample: PBMCs. The receptor source for this set is a man aged 45-65 years in good health and CMV-seropositive. CDR3s include the opening cysteine and the closing phenylalanine or tryptophan. A D gene is named only where the DNA matches it firmly.

j_gene: TRBJ1-5
d_gene: .
v_gene: TRBV9
CDR3nt: TGTGCCAGCAGCGTCGGGAATAGCAATCAGCCCCAGCATTTT
CDR3aa: CASSVGNSNQPQHF

j_gene: TRBJ1-1
d_gene: .
v_gene: TRBV6-1
CDR3nt: TGTGCCAGCAGTGGCAAACATGGCACTGAAGCTTTCTTT
CDR3aa: CASSGKHGTEAFF

j_gene: TRBJ2-3
d_gene: .
v_gene: TRBV30
CDR3nt: TGTGCCTGTAAGCGGAGCACAGATACGCAGTATTTT
CDR3aa: CACKRSTDTQYF

j_gene: TRBJ2-3
d_gene: .
v_gene: TRBV6-5
CDR3nt: TGTGCCAGCAGTTATTTAGTATCGGATACGCAGTATTTT
CDR3aa: CASSYLVSDTQYF

j_gene: TRBJ1-2
d_gene: .
v_gene: TRBV9
CDR3nt: TGTGCCGTACCACGGGTCAGCGCGGTGGATGGCTACACCTTC
CDR3aa: CAVPRVSAVDGYTF

j_gene: TRBJ2-1
d_gene: .
v_gene: TRBV6-5
CDR3nt: TGTGCCAGCAGTTGGAGGGGCCGTAACAATGAGCAGTTCTTC
CDR3aa: CASSWRGRNNEQFF

j_gene: TRBJ2-3
d_gene: .
v_gene: TRBV27
CDR3nt: TGTGCCAGCAGTTGGGGCGATACAGATACGCAGTATTTT
CDR3aa: CASSWGDTDTQYF

j_gene: TRBJ2-1
d_gene: TRBD2
v_gene: TRBV9
CDR3nt: TGTGCCAGCAGCTCCTCCGGGACTAGCGGCAATGAGCAGTTCTTC
CDR3aa: CASSSSGTSGNEQFF

j_gene: TRBJ2-1
d_gene: .
v_gene: TRBV14
CDR3nt: TGTGCCAGCAGCCTCAGCTCCTACAATGAGCAGTTCTTC
CDR3aa: CASSLSSYNEQFF

j_gene: TRBJ1-2
d_gene: TRBD1
v_gene: TRBV30
CDR3nt: TGTGCCTGGACTACAGGGGATTGGGGCTACACCTTC
CDR3aa: CAWTTGDWGYTF

j_gene: TRBJ1-1
d_gene: .
v_gene: TRBV11-3
CDR3nt: TGTGCCAGCAGCTTTCGGTCGGGGGACACTGAAGCTTTCTTT
CDR3aa: CASSFRSGDTEAFF

j_gene: TRBJ2-1
d_gene: .
v_gene: TRBV30
CDR3nt: TGTGCCTGGTATTCCTCGCTAGAGCAGTTCTTC
CDR3aa: CAWYSSLEQFF

j_gene: TRBJ2-1
d_gene: .
v_gene: TRBV4-2
CDR3nt: TGTGCCAGCAGCCAAGTTGGAGGGCCGTCGGGGAATGAGCAGTTCTTC
CDR3aa: CASSQVGGPSGNEQFF

j_gene: TRBJ2-3
d_gene: .
v_gene: TRBV7-3
CDR3nt: TGTGCCAGCAGCGCCACAGGGAATCCGTTGGGCACAGATACGCAGTATTTT
CDR3aa: CASSATGNPLGTDTQYF

j_gene: TRBJ2-1
d_gene: TRBD2
v_gene: TRBV30
CDR3nt: TGTGCCTGGGGGGGGGAGCGGGAGGCTTACAATGAGCAGTTCTTC
CDR3aa: CAWGGEREAYNEQFF

j_gene: TRBJ1-2
d_gene: TRBD1
v_gene: TRBV6-6
CDR3nt: TGTGCCAGCAGTGGGGACAGGGGCTCCTATGGCTACACCTTC
CDR3aa: CASSGDRGSYGYTF

j_gene: TRBJ2-3
d_gene: .
v_gene: TRBV25-1
CDR3nt: TGTGCCAGCAGTGAATCGTTGGGAGTGGGAACAGATACGCAGTATTTT
CDR3aa: CASSESLGVGTDTQYF

j_gene: TRBJ2-2
d_gene: .
v_gene: TRBV4-2
CDR3nt: TGTGCCAGCAGCCAAGGGGGAGGTCGACTCTGGGCCGGGGAGCTGTTTTTT
CDR3aa: CASSQGGGRLWAGELFF

j_gene: TRBJ2-7
d_gene: .
v_gene: TRBV4-1
CDR3nt: TGCGCCAGCAGCCAAGAGGTGCGCCGTACCTACGAGCAGTACTTC
CDR3aa: CASSQEVRRTYEQYF

j_gene: TRBJ2-1
d_gene: TRBD2
v_gene: TRBV7-2
CDR3nt: TGTGCCAGCAGCCCGTCGACTAGCGGGATCTCCTACAATGAGCAGTTCTTC
CDR3aa: CASSPSTSGISYNEQFF

j_gene: TRBJ1-2
d_gene: .
v_gene: TRBV6-6
CDR3nt: TGTGCCAGCAGTTACGGGGGTAGCGGCTATGGCTACACCTTC
CDR3aa: CASSYGGSGYGYTF

j_gene: TRBJ2-2
d_gene: TRBD2
v_gene: TRBV19
CDR3nt: TGTGCCAGTAGTCTCTCATCCAGCGGGACTTTTTACACCGGGGAGCTGTTTTTT
CDR3aa: CASSLSSSGTFYTGELFF

j_gene: TRBJ2-1
d_gene: TRBD2
v_gene: TRBV5-6
CDR3nt: TGTGCCAGCAGCTTGGCGGGGGGGGCGAATGAGCAGTTCTTC
CDR3aa: CASSLAGGANEQFF

j_gene: TRBJ1-2
d_gene: TRBD1
v_gene: TRBV30
CDR3nt: TGTGCCTGGAGTGTCGGGACAGGTAGTGGCTACACCTTC
CDR3aa: CAWSVGTGSGYTF

j_gene: TRBJ2-1
d_gene: TRBD2
v_gene: TRBV5-1
CDR3nt: TGCGCCAGCAGCTTGGAGCTAGCGGGTGGCAATGAGCAGTTCTTC
CDR3aa: CASSLELAGGNEQFF

j_gene: TRBJ1-5
d_gene: .
v_gene: TRBV30
CDR3nt: TGTGCCTGGAGTGTACCAGGCCAGCCCCAGCATTTT
CDR3aa: CAWSVPGQPQHF

j_gene: TRBJ1-4
d_gene: .
v_gene: TRBV6-1
CDR3nt: TGTGCCAGCAGGCAGGGCTCGTCTCTGCGCGAAAAACTGTTTTTT
CDR3aa: CASRQGSSLREKLFF